These T cell receptor beta chains were read from a single sample in a study of cytomegalovirus exposure and HLA in healthy donors. Assay used: immunoSEQ multiplex PCR; TCRdb lists only in-frame clones, some missing. The sample carries roughly 140,000 clones, roughly three quarters recorded once. Sequencing was carried out using PBMCs. The receptors were gathered from a woman aged 30 to 39 in good health and CMV-seronegative. Both conserved end residues are part of each CDR3. Fields, in order: J gene, V gene, CDR3 protein.

J gene: TRBJ1-1
V gene: TRBV9
CDR3 protein: CASSVGFGPTANAEAFF

J gene: TRBJ1-2
V gene: TRBV9
CDR3 protein: CASSPSPGQGANGYTF

J gene: TRBJ2-3
V gene: TRBV14
CDR3 protein: CASSQLGTGPQDTQYF

J gene: TRBJ2-3
V gene: TRBV11-3
CDR3 protein: CASSSSLDTQYF

J gene: TRBJ2-7
V gene: TRBV13
CDR3 protein: CASSLGAEQYF

J gene: TRBJ2-1
V gene: TRBV7-2
CDR3 protein: CASSLDRGYNEQFF

J gene: TRBJ2-1
V gene: TRBV10-1
CDR3 protein: CASSEGTGGMDEQFF

J gene: TRBJ2-6
V gene: TRBV6-5
CDR3 protein: CASSTQRSGANVLTF

J gene: TRBJ1-5
V gene: TRBV19
CDR3 protein: CASSNSGQGHQPQHF

J gene: TRBJ1-1
V gene: TRBV6-1
CDR3 protein: CASRLGAGTEAFF

J gene: TRBJ1-2
V gene: TRBV6-5
CDR3 protein: CASSLHRDGYGYTF

J gene: TRBJ2-5
V gene: TRBV19
CDR3 protein: CASSIGGLAGEETQYF

J gene: TRBJ2-5
V gene: TRBV29-1
CDR3 protein: CSLAVEETQYF

J gene: TRBJ1-6
V gene: TRBV6-6
CDR3 protein: CASSYSTGEDSPLHF

J gene: TRBJ1-3
V gene: TRBV21-1
CDR3 protein: CASTIQGPESSGNTIYF

J gene: TRBJ1-6
V gene: TRBV30
CDR3 protein: CAWTGTRLGPLHF

J gene: TRBJ2-3
V gene: TRBV6-5
CDR3 protein: CASRQGAGRTDTQYF

J gene: TRBJ2-3
V gene: TRBV13
CDR3 protein: CASSNSGRTDTQYF

J gene: TRBJ2-7
V gene: TRBV28
CDR3 protein: CASSLETGTGLVNEQYF

J gene: TRBJ2-7
V gene: TRBV11-1
CDR3 protein: CASSFGRHYEQYF

J gene: TRBJ1-2
V gene: TRBV7-8
CDR3 protein: CASSSSGQGPIGYTF

J gene: TRBJ2-3
V gene: TRBV11-2
CDR3 protein: CASSLETGPTQYF

J gene: TRBJ2-1
V gene: TRBV14
CDR3 protein: CASSQLAGSHNEQFF

J gene: TRBJ2-3
V gene: TRBV11-3
CDR3 protein: CASSLVGLQGAASPQYF

J gene: TRBJ2-3
V gene: TRBV10-3
CDR3 protein: CAISEMQTDTQYF

J gene: TRBJ2-2
V gene: TRBV7-9
CDR3 protein: CASSLGTNTGELFF

J gene: TRBJ2-1
V gene: TRBV10-3
CDR3 protein: CAISETRYNEQFF

J gene: TRBJ2-3
V gene: TRBV2
CDR3 protein: CASMAGSTDTQYF

J gene: TRBJ1-3
V gene: TRBV27
CDR3 protein: CASSSGQTSSGNTIYF

J gene: TRBJ2-5
V gene: TRBV5-1
CDR3 protein: CASSRGQGQETQYF

J gene: TRBJ2-5
V gene: TRBV18
CDR3 protein: CASSPGLAQETQYF

J gene: TRBJ1-2
V gene: TRBV7-9
CDR3 protein: CASSFLGQGSSLWGYTF

J gene: TRBJ2-2
V gene: TRBV6-5
CDR3 protein: CASSFTGGIGTGELFF

J gene: TRBJ1-4
V gene: TRBV19
CDR3 protein: CASRDRGRPNEKLFF

J gene: TRBJ2-3
V gene: TRBV6-5
CDR3 protein: CASSFGRENTQYF

J gene: TRBJ2-6
V gene: TRBV6-6
CDR3 protein: CASSWGVAGANVLTF

J gene: TRBJ1-2
V gene: TRBV27
CDR3 protein: CASSSALPLATGWGYGYTF

J gene: TRBJ2-7
V gene: TRBV14
CDR3 protein: CASSRTSGTGRNEQYF

J gene: TRBJ2-2
V gene: TRBV5-1
CDR3 protein: CASSLGLADTGELFF

J gene: TRBJ2-3
V gene: TRBV5-1
CDR3 protein: CASSPGLAGVEDTQYF

J gene: TRBJ2-7
V gene: TRBV4-3
CDR3 protein: CASSQDGAGSYEQYF

J gene: TRBJ1-5
V gene: TRBV19
CDR3 protein: CASTDRVHQPQHF

J gene: TRBJ2-1
V gene: TRBV7-9
CDR3 protein: CASSTGQGNEQFF

J gene: TRBJ2-7
V gene: TRBV6-6
CDR3 protein: CASSNSGTGGSGEQYF

J gene: TRBJ2-2
V gene: TRBV5-1
CDR3 protein: CASSLAGGGPNTGELFF

J gene: TRBJ1-2
V gene: TRBV30
CDR3 protein: CAWSPLANYGYTF

J gene: TRBJ1-2
V gene: TRBV28
CDR3 protein: CASSLPQYGYTF

J gene: TRBJ2-7
V gene: TRBV19
CDR3 protein: CASSPGLAGGEQYF

J gene: TRBJ2-7
V gene: TRBV5-6
CDR3 protein: CASSHRTGGYEQYF

J gene: TRBJ1-2
V gene: TRBV27
CDR3 protein: CASSSLAPDKQGYTF